This TCR beta chain was identified during a study of cytomegalovirus exposure and HLA in healthy donors (dated by TCRdb to about 2017). Context from the whole study: In an earlier analysis of around 540 of the donors, around 300 Gb of sequence data and some 100 million unique TCR beta sequences from 150 million to 200 million T cells were reported. An early release that covered fewer than 800 HLA-typed donors contained 300 to 350 gigabases of sequencing data and some 87 million unique TCR sequences. Among the roughly 370 genotyped donors, about 85% belonged to the genetic ancestry cluster associated with self-reported Caucasian donors. The aim of the study was to test whether cataloging public T cell receptors could identify signatures of past pathogen exposure. Using immunosequencing, the study profiled T cell repertoires from around 670 subjects and related those repertoires to cytomegalovirus serostatus. Besides the first cohort of under 700 subjects, a separate validation cohort made up of over 100 different subjects was used. High-throughput TCR immunosequencing, statistical association of individual TCRs with disease status, and machine learning were combined to predict cytomegalovirus infection status. In a later analysis, previously published TCR beta repertoires from more than 500 donors were re-analyzed and high-resolution HLA genotyping was added so that TCR occurrence patterns could be studied. The later analysis used no new phenotypic data to find candidate immune exposures, relying instead on TCR beta sequences and their occurrence across donors. To decide whether each TCR beta V gene segment behaved as functional or pseudogenic, an earlier analysis of approximately 600 of the donors relied on high-throughput TCR beta sequencing. Donor age, sex, ethnicity and CMV serostatus were compiled alongside the repertoire data. A later genetic analysis used genome-wide SNP genotypes for 398 of the 666 donors, treating that subset as a discovery cohort. Every repertoire in the discovery cohort had been generated on one and the same sequencing platform. HLA typing covered class I and class II loci at four-digit resolution. The number of donors typed differed by locus, with about 629-640 for A, B, C, DRB1 and DQB1, 522 for DQA1, over 600 for DPA1, and 472 for DPB1. Roughly five DR-DQ haplotypes were handled as single units for association and clustering because linkage in the cohort was strong. On average, over 200,000 unique TCR beta nucleotide sequences were sequenced per donor among several hundred genotyped donors of the cohort, with roughly 19% of those sequences being non-productive.

The library was prepared using the immunoSEQ multiplex PCR assay. For the multiplex PCR, a mixture combining 60 forward primers for TCR Vbeta segments and 13 reverse primers for TCR Jbeta segments was used. A multiplex PCR assay on genomic DNA amplified the CDR3 region of rearranged TCR beta genes. On the Illumina HiSeq System, the amplified TCR beta libraries were sequenced as 87-base-pair reads. In the source study's methods: Across the 600 to 700 repertoires, a later analysis counted some 80 million unique TCR beta chains, 8.5 million to 12 million of which were shared by at least two donors. To remove PCR and sequencing errors, raw reads were error-corrected and collapsed into unique sequences using a nearest-neighbor algorithm that merged closely related sequences. V, D and J gene segments were assigned by aligning CDR3 sequences to IMGT reference sequences. For a sequence to be retained, at least a six-nucleotide match to both a V gene segment and a J gene segment was required. A rearrangement counted as productive if the CDR3 had no stop codons and remained in frame with V and J, and every other rearrangement counted as non-productive. CDR3 was defined by IMGT convention, running from the second conserved V-encoded cysteine to the conserved J-encoded phenylalanine. Sequences without an unambiguous match to a single V gene segment were excluded from the earlier analysis of 500 to 700 of the donors. An earlier analysis of several hundred of the donors called V segments functional above 56.7% productive rearrangements and segregating when the between-donor standard deviation exceeded 5%. A statistical classification framework was developed to diagnose cytomegalovirus status using the catalog of TCR beta chain sequences. In a later analysis, V and J genes were assigned by comparing TCR nucleotide sequences against IMGT/GENE-DB human TR gene sequences. In a later analysis, CDR3 sequences and most-parsimonious VDJ recombination scenarios were assigned using the TCRdist pipeline. A later analysis defined each TCR beta chain by its CDR3 amino acid sequence plus V-gene family, and excluded reads lacking a unique V-gene family. In a later analysis, 550 to 650 highly shared, low-generation-probability nucleotide sequences were removed to address suspected cross-contamination and a sequencing artifact. For each public chain, a later analysis derived a clonal expansion index from normalized ranks of inferred template counts within each repertoire. In a later analysis, generation probabilities were computed using a VDJ recombination model fitted to out-of-frame rearrangements, and the results were checked against IGoR. A later analysis scored TCR-TCR, TCR-HLA and TCR-CMV co-occurrence with hypergeometric tests, applying a repertoire-size bias correction to TCR pairs. False discovery rates were estimated in a later analysis by permuting HLA or CMV assignments 20 times. In a later analysis, co-occurring TCRs were grouped using DBSCAN, and TCRdist sequence similarity was added for clustering within HLA-allele-positive subsets. For co-occurrence clustering, repertoires with fewer than 30,000 or more than 120,000 public chains were excluded, along with five repertoires with anomalous nucleotide sharing. TCRdb took over this immuneACCESS table, retaining in-frame rearrangements with V and J assigned. Such tables are incomplete; in checked studies, under half of the missing clones stem from an unresolved V gene, and the remainder is unexplained. The V and J calls and the clone size are those of that table, but D and trimming were determined from the DNA. For this sample there are 80,000 to 100,000 clones; approximately 80% appear just once. About 9.3% of the sample comes from the top ten.

On the study overall, not on this receptor specifically: V-gene and J-gene trimming of TCR beta chains was associated with a missense DCLRE1C variant in a later genetic analysis, and the association was replicated in an independent cohort. Only TCR beta chains were sequenced in this cohort, and the absence of alpha or paired-chain data limited detectable features. About 17 rarely observed V segments, including chromosome 9 orphons, were excluded from the earlier analysis of several hundred of the donors because counts were too low. Compared with equally common non-associated chains, HLA-associated TCR beta chains in a later analysis were more clonally expanded and had lower generation probabilities. Sequencing depth was assumed to be roughly uniform across donors in the presence/absence analyses, though that assumption may not hold. According to a later analysis, parvovirus B19, influenza, CMV and Epstein-Barr virus appeared linked to several top co-occurrence clusters. The authors suggested that the approach could potentially be generalized to other disease states and immunological phenotypes. A further reported finding was that TCR beta sequences accurately predicted the HLA-A and HLA-B alleles for most subjects in the first cohort. Because some donors lacked HLA typing at each locus, the association tests relied only on the typed subset. Specific HLA alleles were associated with 16,951 TCR beta sequences at a false discovery rate of 0.05 in a later analysis. Correlated functional status among segregating V segments might reflect linkage disequilibrium, but an unknown experimental factor could not be ruled out. Broadly in line with IMGT annotations, most TCR beta V segments showed up in productive rearrangements about 87% or about 30% of the time in an earlier analysis of 587 of the donors. Across donors, most TCR sequences were observed very rarely, whereas some public TCRs were present in many individuals. A total of 150 or so TCR beta chains were listed by the study as associated with cytomegalovirus. In a later analysis, the rate of TCR association differed among HLA loci, with DRB1 alleles having the most associated TCRs and HLA-C alleles having the fewest. A cluster of highly shared sequence variants was judged likely to be a technical artifact of the sequencing pipeline. Cytomegalovirus status was reported to be diagnosed by the classifier with high specificity and sensitivity in both the original and validation cohorts. When HLA alleles, especially DR and DQ, strongly co-occurred, attributing TCR associations to individual alleles was difficult. CMV serostatus was the only immune exposure information available for the cohort. In a later genetic analysis, fewer N-insertions in productive TCRs were reported among donors in an Asian-associated ancestry cluster than the roughly 700-donor mean. Most CMV-associated TCR beta chains appeared to be HLA-restricted in a later analysis, and the HLA associations seemed to be driven largely by CMV exposure. Three of the identified cytomegalovirus-associated TCR beta chains were confirmed in vitro to be specific for cytomegalovirus antigens.

Details on this clone: This clone's antigen is unknown. No much larger clonotype is one base removed from it; base qualities were not supplied.

The cohort was made up of around 720 healthy bone marrow donors. At the time of sampling, all cohort members were nominally healthy, though unrecorded immune exposures were likely present. Of the 700 or so cohort members, around 280 had positive CMV serostatus and 350 to 400 had negative CMV serostatus, and CMV serostatus was not recorded for the donor. A peripheral blood sample was collected from each donor, and TCR beta sequencing was performed on peripheral blood mononuclear cells. Genomic DNA was extracted from the blood cell samples with the Qiagen DNeasy Blood Extraction Kit. The source is a human donor in good health. Material: PBMCs.

This receptor has the CDR3 CASSQDPGAGANVLTF. Here is the DNA: TGCGCCAGCAGCCAAGATCCGGGGGCTGGGGCCAACGTCCTGACTTTC. The chain joins TRBV4-3 to TRBJ2-6; TRBD2 is a possible D gene, resting on 6 matching bases. Its CDR3 holds 16 amino acids, cysteine through phenylalanine. Of all the DNA, just the CDR3 is kept, 48 bases in frame from base 1. V gives up 0 bases and J gives up 2 bases, and the segment between their germline ends measures 8 bases. CDR1 LGHNA and CDR2 YSLEER are derived from the germline V gene.